This TCR beta chain was sequenced for a study of blood T cell repertoires in COVID-19. Study-level information: The origin of the acute and convalescent COVID-19 samples was the United States, Italy and Spain. T cells, B-cell-depleted T cells, or PBMCs provided the cDNA or gDNA that served as material.

Per the authors' pipeline: Amplification with reference gene primers provided the estimates of nucleated cell counts. Here immunoSEQ multiplex PCR was the method, and the copy in TCRdb shows in-frame clones only, minus some. The V and J calls and the clone size are those of that table, but D and trimming were determined from the DNA. The sample yields about 67,000 clones, around nine tenths seen once. The clonotype comes from a woman older than 75 with acute or convalescent COVID-19. Sequences were obtained from peripheral blood.

The CDR3 is CASSTVPPTGELFF. The DNA for the CDR3 is TGTGCCAGCTCAACAGTACCCCCGACCGGGGAGCTGTTTTTT. V usage is TRBV18 and J usage is TRBJ2-2, with D hard to call. CDR3 length: 14 amino acids. CDR1 is KGHSH, CDR2 LQKENI, per germline. The ends were cut back, 5 bases at V and 5 bases at J, with 12 bases in the middle.